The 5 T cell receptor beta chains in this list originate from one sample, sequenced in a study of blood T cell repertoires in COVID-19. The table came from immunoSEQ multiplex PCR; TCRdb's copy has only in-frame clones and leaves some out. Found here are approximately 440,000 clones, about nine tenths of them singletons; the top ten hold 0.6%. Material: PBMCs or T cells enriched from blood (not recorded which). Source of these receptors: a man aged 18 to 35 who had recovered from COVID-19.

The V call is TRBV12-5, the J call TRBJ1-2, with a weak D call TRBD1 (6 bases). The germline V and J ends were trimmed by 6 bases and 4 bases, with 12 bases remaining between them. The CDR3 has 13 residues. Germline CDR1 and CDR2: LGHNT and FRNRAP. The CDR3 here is CASGDSLIYGYTF. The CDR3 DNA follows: TGTGCTAGTGGGGACAGTCTAATCTATGGCTACACCTTC.

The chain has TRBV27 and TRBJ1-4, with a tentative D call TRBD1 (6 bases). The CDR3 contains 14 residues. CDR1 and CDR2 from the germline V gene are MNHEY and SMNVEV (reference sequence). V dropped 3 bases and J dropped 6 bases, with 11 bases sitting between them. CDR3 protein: CASSFQGSYEKLFF. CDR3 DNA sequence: TGTGCCAGCAGTTTCCAGGGGTCATATGAAAAACTGTTTTTT.

CDR3 nucleotide sequence: TGTGCCAGCACCAATCCCCGATTAAGAGCCATGAACACTGAAGCTTTCTTT. It encodes CASTNPRLRAMNTEAFF. The V gene is TRBV7-8, the J gene TRBJ1-1; no clear D gene. The CDR3 runs to 17 residues. Germline-derived CDR1 and CDR2 are SGHVS and FQNEAQ. Trimming left V 7 bases short and J 0 bases short, with 21 bases between.

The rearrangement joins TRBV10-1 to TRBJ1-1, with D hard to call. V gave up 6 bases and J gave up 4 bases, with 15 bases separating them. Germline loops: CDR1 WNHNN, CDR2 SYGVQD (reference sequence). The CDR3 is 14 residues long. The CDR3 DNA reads TGCGCCAGCAGCCCGGGGAGAAGCGGCACTGAAGCTTTCTTT. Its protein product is CASSPGRSGTEAFF.

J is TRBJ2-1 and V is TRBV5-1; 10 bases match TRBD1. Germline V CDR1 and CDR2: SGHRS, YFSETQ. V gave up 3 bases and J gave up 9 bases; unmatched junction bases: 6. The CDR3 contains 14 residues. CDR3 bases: TGCGCCAGCAGCTGGGGAGGACAGGGGGGTGAGCAGTTCTTC. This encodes CASSWGGQGGEQFF.